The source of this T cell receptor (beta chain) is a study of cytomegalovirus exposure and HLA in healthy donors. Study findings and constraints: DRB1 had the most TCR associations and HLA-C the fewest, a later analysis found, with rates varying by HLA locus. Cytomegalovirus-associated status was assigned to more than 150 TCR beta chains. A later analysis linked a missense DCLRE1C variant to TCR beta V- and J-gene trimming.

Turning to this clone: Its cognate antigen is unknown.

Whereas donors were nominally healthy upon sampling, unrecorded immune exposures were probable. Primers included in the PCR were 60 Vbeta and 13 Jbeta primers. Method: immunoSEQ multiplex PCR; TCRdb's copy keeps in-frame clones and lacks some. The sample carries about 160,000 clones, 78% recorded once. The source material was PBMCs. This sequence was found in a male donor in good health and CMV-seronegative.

The CDR3 DNA reads as TGCAGCGTTGAAGCCAGGCACATAGATACGCAGTATTTT. Its translation: CSVEARHIDTQYF. The chain carries TRBV29-1 and TRBJ2-3; D unclear. The CDR3 extends over 13 amino acids. The germline CDR1 and CDR2 sequences are SQVTM and ANQGSEA. With 1 base removed from V and 5 bases from J, the gap between germline ends came to 10 bases.